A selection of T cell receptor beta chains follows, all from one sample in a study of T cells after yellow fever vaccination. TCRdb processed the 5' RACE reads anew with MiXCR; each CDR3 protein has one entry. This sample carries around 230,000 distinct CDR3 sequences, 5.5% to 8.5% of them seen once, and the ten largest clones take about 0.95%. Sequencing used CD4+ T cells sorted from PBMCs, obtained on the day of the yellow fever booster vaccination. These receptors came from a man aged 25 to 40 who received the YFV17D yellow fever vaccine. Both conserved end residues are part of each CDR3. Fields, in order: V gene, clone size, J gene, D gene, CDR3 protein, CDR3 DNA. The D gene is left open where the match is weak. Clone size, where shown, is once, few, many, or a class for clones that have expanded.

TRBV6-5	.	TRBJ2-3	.	CASSYQIAGGTDTQYF	TGTGCCAGCAGTTACCAAATCGCAGGGGGCACAGATACGCAGTATTTT
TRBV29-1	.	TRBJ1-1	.	CSAERNTEAFF	TGCAGCGCCGAGCGGAACACTGAAGCTTTCTTT
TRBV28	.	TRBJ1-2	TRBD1	CASSKTGMSGYTF	TGTGCCAGCAGCAAGACAGGGATGAGTGGCTACACCTTC
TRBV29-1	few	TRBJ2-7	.	CSVGKTVSSYEQYF	TGCAGCGTTGGGAAGACAGTGAGCTCCTACGAGCAGTACTTC
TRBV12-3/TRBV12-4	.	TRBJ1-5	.	CASSLSGGRGQPQHF	TGTGCCAGCAGTTTAAGTGGAGGGCGAGGGCAGCCCCAGCATTTT
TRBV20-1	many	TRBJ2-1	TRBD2	CSARSLTSGIHNEQFF	TGCAGTGCTAGATCCCTGACTAGCGGGATACACAATGAGCAGTTCTTC
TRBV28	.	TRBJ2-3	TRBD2	CASSLSQREVTDTQYF	TGTGCCAGCAGTTTATCCCAGCGGGAGGTGACCGATACGCAGTATTTT
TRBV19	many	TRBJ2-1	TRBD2	CASRGTSGSYGEQFF	TGTGCCAGTAGGGGGACTAGCGGGAGTTACGGTGAGCAGTTCTTC
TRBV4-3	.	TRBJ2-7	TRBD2	CASSSRTSGFVLHEQYF	TGCGCCAGCAGCTCACGGACTAGCGGGTTCGTTCTCCACGAGCAGTACTTC
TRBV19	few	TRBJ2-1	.	CASSIPGRGAEQFF	TGTGCCAGTAGTATTCCGGGGAGGGGGGCTGAGCAGTTCTTC
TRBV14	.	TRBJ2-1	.	CASSQVLQAYNEQFF	TGTGCCAGCAGCCAAGTTTTGCAGGCCTACAATGAGCAGTTCTTC
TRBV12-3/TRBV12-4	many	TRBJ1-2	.	CASSSAPRDQGYTF	TGTGCCAGCAGTTCCGCCCCCAGGGATCAGGGCTACACCTTC
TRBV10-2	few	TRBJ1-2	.	CASVARGTDNYGYTF	TGCGCCAGCGTAGCTAGGGGAACAGATAACTATGGCTACACCTTC
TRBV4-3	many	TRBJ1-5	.	CASSQDIGRQPQHF	TGCGCCAGCAGCCAAGATATTGGCAGGCAGCCCCAGCATTTT
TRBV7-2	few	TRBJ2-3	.	CASSRDANTDTQYF	TGTGCCAGCAGCCGGGACGCAAACACAGATACGCAGTATTTT
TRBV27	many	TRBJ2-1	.	CASSPFGPYNEQFF	TGTGCCAGCAGTCCCTTTGGGCCCTACAATGAGCAGTTCTTC
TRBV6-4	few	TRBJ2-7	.	CASSDSAGSYEQYF	TGTGCCAGCAGTGACTCTGCAGGTTCCTACGAGCAGTACTTC
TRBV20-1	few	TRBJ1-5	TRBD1	CSAQLWQGGNQPQHF	TGCAGTGCCCAGCTATGGCAGGGGGGCAATCAGCCCCAGCATTTT
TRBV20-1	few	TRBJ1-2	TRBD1	CSAQTGGNYGYTF	TGCAGTGCGCAAACAGGGGGGAACTATGGCTACACCTTC
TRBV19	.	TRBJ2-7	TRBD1	CASSLRQGRRYEQYF	TGTGCCAGTAGTTTACGACAGGGGAGACGCTACGAGCAGTACTTC
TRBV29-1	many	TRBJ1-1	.	CSVVNTEAFF	TGCAGCGTTGTCAACACTGAAGCTTTCTTT
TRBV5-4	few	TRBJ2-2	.	CASRGAANTGELFF	TGTGCCAGCAGAGGTGCTGCGAACACCGGGGAGCTGTTTTTT
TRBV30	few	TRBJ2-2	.	CAWGLTRTGELFF	TGTGCCTGGGGACTAACGAGGACCGGGGAGCTGTTTTTT
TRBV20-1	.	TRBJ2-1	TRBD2	CSARVTSGLRNEQFF	TGCAGTGCCCGAGTGACTAGCGGGCTACGGAATGAGCAGTTCTTC
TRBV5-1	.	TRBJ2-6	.	CASSLAPGSGANVLTF	TGCGCCAGCAGCTTGGCTCCGGGAAGTGGGGCCAACGTCCTGACTTTC
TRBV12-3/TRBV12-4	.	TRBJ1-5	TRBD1	CASSRQGTSHQPQHF	TGTGCCAGCAGTAGACAGGGGACTTCACATCAGCCCCAGCATTTT
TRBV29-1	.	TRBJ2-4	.	CSVKSGIPLAKNIQYF	TGCAGCGTTAAATCAGGGATTCCCCTAGCCAAAAACATTCAGTACTTC
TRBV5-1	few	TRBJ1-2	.	CASSLVQGNGYTF	TGCGCCAGCAGCTTGGTACAGGGTAACGGCTACACCTTC
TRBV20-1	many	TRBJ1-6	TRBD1	CSARVGQPNSPLHF	TGCAGTGCTAGAGTGGGACAGCCTAATTCACCCCTCCACTTT
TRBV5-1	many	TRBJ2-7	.	CASRRGDGSYEQYF	TGCGCCAGCAGACGAGGGGATGGTTCCTACGAGCAGTACTTC
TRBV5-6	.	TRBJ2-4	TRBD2	CASSPRDYLNIQYF	TGTGCCAGCAGCCCCCGGGACTATCTTAACATTCAGTACTTC
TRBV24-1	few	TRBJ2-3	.	CATSEGLTGFTDTQYF	TGTGCCACCAGTGAAGGACTTACGGGTTTCACAGATACGCAGTATTTT
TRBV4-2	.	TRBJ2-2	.	CASGPGLLGSVFRTGELFF	TGTGCCAGCGGCCCCGGGCTACTCGGCTCAGTTTTTCGTACCGGGGAGCTGTTTTTT
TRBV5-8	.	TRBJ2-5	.	CASSAHRGKETQYF	TGTGCCAGCTCCGCCCACCGGGGGAAAGAGACCCAGTACTTC
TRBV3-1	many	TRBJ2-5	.	CASSLLEDTQYF	TGTGCCAGCAGCCTCCTTGAAGACACCCAGTACTTC
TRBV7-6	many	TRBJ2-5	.	CASSLDPSDGTQYF	TGTGCCAGCAGCTTAGACCCTTCGGATGGGACCCAGTACTTC
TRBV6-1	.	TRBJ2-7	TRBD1	CASRRGQGNSYEQYF	TGTGCCAGCAGACGCGGACAGGGAAACTCCTACGAGCAGTACTTC
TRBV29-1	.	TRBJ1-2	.	CSVEATGYGYTF	TGCAGCGTTGAGGCGACAGGCTATGGCTACACCTTC
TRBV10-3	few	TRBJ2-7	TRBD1	CATHPGTGFHEQYF	TGTGCCACCCACCCCGGGACAGGGTTTCACGAGCAGTACTTC
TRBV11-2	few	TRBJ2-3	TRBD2	CASSPRLASGSISTDTQYF	TGTGCCAGCAGCCCTAGGTTGGCTAGCGGGTCCATTAGCACAGATACGCAGTATTTT
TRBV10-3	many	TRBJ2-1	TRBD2	CAISGGLAGKDEQFF	TGTGCCATCAGTGGAGGACTAGCGGGAAAGGATGAGCAGTTCTTC
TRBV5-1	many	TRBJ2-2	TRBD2	CASTLLAGGPRTGELFF	TGCGCCAGCACCTTGCTAGCGGGAGGGCCTCGGACCGGGGAGCTGTTTTTT
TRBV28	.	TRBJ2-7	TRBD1	CASIPQTGNGEQYF	TGTGCCAGCATACCCCAGACAGGGAACGGCGAGCAGTACTTC
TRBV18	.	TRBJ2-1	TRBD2	CASSPLLADYNEQFF	TGTGCCAGCTCACCGCTACTAGCGGACTACAATGAGCAGTTCTTC
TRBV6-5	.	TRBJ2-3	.	CASRNLARFTDTQYF	TGTGCCAGCAGAAACCTAGCGAGGTTCACAGATACGCAGTATTTT
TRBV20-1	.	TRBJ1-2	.	CSAPVANYGYTF	TGCAGTGCTCCCGTAGCTAACTATGGCTACACCTTC
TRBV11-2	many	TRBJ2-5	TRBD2	CASSRLGLAGTETQYF	TGTGCCAGCAGCCGCCTTGGACTAGCGGGGACAGAGACCCAGTACTTC
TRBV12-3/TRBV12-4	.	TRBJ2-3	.	CASIETGRTYTQYF	TGTGCCAGCATCGAAACAGGGCGCACATATACGCAGTATTTT
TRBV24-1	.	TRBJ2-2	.	CATSDPTGELFF	TGTGCCACCAGTGATCCTACCGGGGAGCTGTTTTTT
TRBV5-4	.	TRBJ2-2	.	CASSSDFQNTGELFF	TGTGCCAGCAGCTCGGACTTTCAAAACACCGGGGAGCTGTTTTTT
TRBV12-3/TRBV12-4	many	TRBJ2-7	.	CASSPSPIHEQYF	TGTGCCAGCAGTCCCTCCCCGATCCACGAGCAGTACTTC